The rows below give T cell receptor beta chains drawn from one sample of a study of blood T cell repertoires in COVID-19. Only in-frame clones appear in the TCRdb table, and some are missing; sequencing was by immunoSEQ multiplex PCR. The profile shows 100,000 to 150,000 clones, 81% of them singletons. The sequenced sample consisted of peripheral blood. The receptor source for this set is a man aged 25 to 40 with COVID-19, enrolled during active disease. CDR3s include the opening cysteine and the closing phenylalanine or tryptophan. The D gene is left open where the match is weak. Size values are once, few and many counts, or a class for expanded clones, and some rows have none.

TRBJ2-1 TRBV11-3 - - CASSLDRNVPYNEQFF TGTGCCAGCAGCTTAGACAGGAACGTTCCCTACAATGAGCAGTTCTTC
TRBJ2-4 TRBV3-1/TRBV3-2 TRBD2 - CASSEGLAGEWVKNIQYF TGTGCCAGCAGCGAGGGACTAGCGGGAGAATGGGTAAAAAACATTCAGTACTTC
TRBJ1-5 TRBV12-5 TRBD1 few CASGLGQGGYSNQPQHF TGTGCTAGTGGTTTGGGACAGGGGGGCTATAGCAATCAGCCCCAGCATTTT
TRBJ2-3 TRBV7-2 TRBD2 few CASSSSLAGALGKDTQYF TGTGCCAGCAGCTCCTCTCTAGCGGGGGCCTTAGGAAAAGATACGCAGTATTTT
TRBJ2-1 TRBV24-1 - - CATSEMGGAENEQFF TGTGCCACCAGTGAAATGGGGGGGGCCGAAAATGAGCAGTTCTTC
TRBJ2-5 TRBV7-9 TRBD2 - CASSLVLAGEETQYF TGTGCCAGCAGCTTAGTGCTAGCGGGAGAAGAGACCCAGTACTTC
TRBJ1-1 TRBV19 TRBD1 - CASSIVWTGETEAFF TGTGCCAGTAGTATTGTATGGACAGGGGAGACTGAAGCTTTCTTT
TRBJ2-3 TRBV7-2 TRBD2 - CASSVGLVGDTQYF TGTGCCAGCAGCGTCGGACTAGTTGGGGATACGCAGTATTTT
TRBJ2-7 TRBV11-2 TRBD1 - CASSPDRGTYEQYF TGTGCCAGCAGCCCCGACAGGGGAACCTACGAGCAGTACTTC
TRBJ1-1 TRBV11-3 - - CASSSDRQAFF TGTGCCAGCAGCTCGGACAGACAAGCTTTCTTT
TRBJ2-2 TRBV19 TRBD1 few CASSVPPGTVTGELFF TGTGCCAGTAGTGTACCCCCCGGGACAGTCACCGGGGAGCTGTTTTTT
TRBJ2-5 TRBV30 - - CAWSLVGSPETQYF TGTGCCTGGAGCTTGGTAGGGAGCCCTGAGACCCAGTACTTC
TRBJ1-2 TRBV4-2 - - CASSPEIDKLYGYTF TGTGCCAGCAGCCCTGAAATCGACAAGCTCTATGGCTACACCTTC
TRBJ2-7 TRBV5-1 - - CASSLVGREQYF TGCGCCAGCAGCTTGGTTGGGAGGGAGCAGTACTTC
TRBJ2-6 TRBV3-1/TRBV3-2 - once CASSQEFGGTGANVLTF TGTGCCAGCAGCCAAGAGTTTGGGGGCACTGGGGCCAACGTCCTGACTTTC
TRBJ2-5 TRBV28 - - CASSFRQVQETQYF TGTGCCAGCAGTTTTAGGCAGGTACAAGAGACCCAGTACTTC
TRBJ2-3 TRBV28 TRBD1 - CASSAWTGSFTDTQYF TGTGCCAGCAGCGCCTGGACAGGGAGTTTCACAGATACGCAGTATTTT
TRBJ2-5 TRBV11-3 - once CASSGWTTTGYQETQYF TGTGCCAGCAGCGGATGGACTACGACCGGGTACCAAGAGACCCAGTACTTC
TRBJ1-5 TRBV4-1 - - CASSPTISNQPQHF TGCGCCAGCAGCCCGACAATTAGCAATCAGCCCCAGCATTTT
TRBJ1-4 TRBV5-4 TRBD1 - CASSPGTVGEKLFF TGTGCCAGCAGTCCCGGGACAGTGGGGGAAAAACTGTTTTTT
TRBJ1-1 TRBV19 TRBD1 - CASSGTGRRTEAFF TGTGCCAGTAGCGGGACAGGGCGTCGCACTGAAGCTTTCTTT
TRBJ2-3 TRBV9 TRBD2 - CASSPRGRAGTDTQYF TGTGCCAGCAGCCCCCGAGGCAGAGCGGGAACAGATACGCAGTATTTT
TRBJ1-1 TRBV30 TRBD1 - CAWSTDREGGWAFF TGTGCCTGGAGTACAGACAGGGAAGGTGGCTGGGCTTTCTTT
TRBJ2-7 TRBV10-3 TRBD1 - CAISPGQNYEQYF TGTGCCATCAGCCCGGGACAGAACTACGAGCAGTACTTC
TRBJ2-3 TRBV4-1 TRBD2 - CASSPLLAGGPDTQYF TGCGCCAGCAGCCCATTACTAGCGGGGGGGCCTGATACGCAGTATTTT
TRBJ2-7 TRBV6-5 - once CASSSRGQLSYEQYF TGTGCCAGCAGTTCGCGAGGACAGCTTTCCTACGAGCAGTACTTC
TRBJ2-1 TRBV19 - - CASSARQVVNEQFF TGTGCCAGTAGTGCAAGACAGGTTGTCAATGAGCAGTTCTTC
TRBJ2-7 TRBV21-1 - few CASSKAPEAGTGAYEQYF TGTGCCAGCAGCAAAGCCCCAGAAGCCGGGACAGGGGCCTACGAGCAGTACTTC
TRBJ2-7 TRBV29-1 TRBD2 - CSVDLAGEYEQYF TGCAGCGTTGATCTAGCGGGAGAATACGAGCAGTACTTC